This T cell receptor (beta chain) appears in the sequencing data of a study of cytomegalovirus exposure and HLA in healthy donors. V was shortened by 4 bases and J by 0 bases, with 12 bases between the two germline ends. The CDR3 spans 15 residues. Germline lookup yields CDR1 SGHRS and CDR2 YFSETQ. Sequencing was performed with immunoSEQ multiplex PCR; in TCRdb, only in-frame clones are kept and a portion is missing. The sample carries 45,000 to 60,000 clones, more than 80% recorded once. The sequencing sample was made of PBMCs. The sequence was collected from a young woman in good health and CMV-seronegative. The gene calls are TRBV5-1 and TRBJ2-3, with a tentative D call TRBD1 (6 bases). The CDR3 loop is CASSQDRSSTDTQYF. The DNA of the CDR3 is TGCGCCAGCAGCCAGGACAGAAGTAGCACAGATACGCAGTATTTT.